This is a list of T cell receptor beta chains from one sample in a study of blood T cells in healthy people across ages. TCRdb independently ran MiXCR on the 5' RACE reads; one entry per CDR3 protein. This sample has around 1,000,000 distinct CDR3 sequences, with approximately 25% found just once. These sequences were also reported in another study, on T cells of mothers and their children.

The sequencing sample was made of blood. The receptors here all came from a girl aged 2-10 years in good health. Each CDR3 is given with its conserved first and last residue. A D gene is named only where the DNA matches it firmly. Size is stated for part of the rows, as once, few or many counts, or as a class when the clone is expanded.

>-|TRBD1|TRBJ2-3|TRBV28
CASSLRTGVRADTQYF
TGTGCCAGCAGTCTAAGGACAGGGGTTCGTGCAGATACGCAGTATTTT
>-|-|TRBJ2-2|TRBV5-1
CASSLVSSTNTGELFF
TGCGCCAGCAGCTTGGTATCCTCAACGAACACCGGGGAGCTGTTTTTT
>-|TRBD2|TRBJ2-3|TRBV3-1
CASSSWTSGSTDTQYF
TGTGCCAGCAGCAGTTGGACTAGCGGGAGCACAGATACGCAGTATTTT
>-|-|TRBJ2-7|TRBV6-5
CASSNQQGSYEQYF
TGTGCCAGCAGTAACCAACAGGGTTCCTACGAGCAGTACTTC
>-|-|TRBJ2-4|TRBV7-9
CASSVNNIQYF
TGTGCCAGCAGCGTAAATAACATTCAGTACTTC
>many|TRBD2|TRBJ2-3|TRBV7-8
CASSLAGGRDTQYF
TGTGCCAGCAGCTTAGCGGGGGGGAGAGATACGCAGTATTTT
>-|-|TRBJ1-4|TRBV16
CASSPRDGERKLFF
TGTGCCAGCAGCCCTAGGGACGGAGAGAGAAAACTGTTTTTT
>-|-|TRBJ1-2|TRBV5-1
CASGLLYGYTF
TGCGCCAGCGGACTGCTCTATGGCTACACCTTC
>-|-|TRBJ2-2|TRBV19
CASISSGYRNTGELFF
TGTGCCAGTATCAGCTCGGGGTATCGCAACACCGGGGAGCTGTTTTTT
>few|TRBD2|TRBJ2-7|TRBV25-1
CASSLSGSGDEQYF
TGTGCCAGCAGCCTTAGCGGGAGTGGTGACGAGCAGTACTTC
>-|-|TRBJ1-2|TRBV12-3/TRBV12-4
CASSLRSGGVYGYTF
TGTGCCAGCAGCCTCAGGTCTGGGGGCGTCTATGGCTACACCTTC
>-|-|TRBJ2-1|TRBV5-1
CASRQTGSEQFF
TGCGCCAGCCGCCAAACAGGGTCTGAGCAGTTCTTC
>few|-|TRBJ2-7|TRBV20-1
CSAMGDLYEQYF
TGCAGTGCTATGGGCGACCTCTACGAGCAGTACTTC
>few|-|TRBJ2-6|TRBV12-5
CASGSRYGANVLTF
TGTGCTAGTGGTTCACGATACGGGGCCAACGTCCTGACTTTC
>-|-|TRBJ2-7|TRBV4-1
CASSQEVGEFYEQYF
TGCGCCAGCAGCCAAGAGGTTGGGGAATTCTACGAGCAGTACTTC
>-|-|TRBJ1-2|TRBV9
CASRQEGYGYTF
TGTGCCAGCAGACAAGAGGGGTATGGCTACACCTTC
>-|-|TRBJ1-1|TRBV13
CASSLLTGRAEAFF
TGTGCCAGCAGCTTATTGACAGGTCGCGCTGAAGCTTTCTTT
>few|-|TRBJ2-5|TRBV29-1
CSVEKQGETQYF
TGCAGCGTTGAAAAACAAGGAGAGACCCAGTACTTC
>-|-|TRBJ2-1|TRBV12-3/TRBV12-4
CASSRPFGEQFF
TGTGCCAGCAGTCGTCCCTTTGGTGAGCAGTTCTTC
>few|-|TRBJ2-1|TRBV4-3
CASSQDWGPREYNEQFF
TGCGCCAGCAGCCAAGACTGGGGGCCCAGGGAGTACAATGAGCAGTTCTTC
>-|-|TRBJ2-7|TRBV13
CASSPERDGPSYEQYF
TGTGCCAGCAGCCCAGAACGGGACGGACCTTCCTACGAGCAGTACTTC
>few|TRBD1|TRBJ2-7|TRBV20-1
CSVLAPGQGLYEQYF
TGCAGTGTCCTCGCGCCCGGACAGGGACTCTACGAGCAGTACTTC
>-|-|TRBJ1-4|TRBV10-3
CAISDWAESEKLFF
TGTGCCATCAGTGACTGGGCAGAGTCTGAAAAACTGTTTTTT
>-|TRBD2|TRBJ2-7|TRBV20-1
CSATLALAGVNEQYF
TGCAGTGCAACACTAGCTCTAGCGGGAGTTAACGAGCAGTACTTC
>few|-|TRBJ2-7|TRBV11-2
CASRSFGKGEQYF
TGTGCCAGCCGGAGCTTTGGGAAGGGCGAGCAGTACTTC
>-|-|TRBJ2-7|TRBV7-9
CASSNSWRGFPYEQYF
TGTGCCAGCAGCAACTCCTGGCGGGGCTTTCCCTACGAGCAGTACTTC
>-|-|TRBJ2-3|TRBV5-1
CASSGAAGDTQYF
TGCGCCAGCAGCGGGGCCGCGGGGGATACGCAGTATTTT
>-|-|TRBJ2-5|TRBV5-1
CDSSLLISTGRETQYF
TGCGACAGCAGCTTGTTAATATCGACGGGCAGGGAGACCCAGTACTTC
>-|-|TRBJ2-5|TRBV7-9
CASSTDGRQTQYF
TGTGCCAGCAGCACCGACGGACGTCAGACCCAGTACTTC
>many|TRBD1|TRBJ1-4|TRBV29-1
CSAGDRNEKLFF
TGCAGCGCTGGGGACAGGAACGAAAAACTGTTTTTT
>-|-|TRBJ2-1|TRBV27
CASTGKDGYNEQFF
TGTGCCAGCACTGGGAAGGACGGTTACAATGAGCAGTTCTTC
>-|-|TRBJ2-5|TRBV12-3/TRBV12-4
CASSFFGTQYF
TGTGCCAGCAGTTTCTTTGGGACCCAGTACTTC
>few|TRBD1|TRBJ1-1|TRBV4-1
CASSHRDLGGGNTEAFF
TGCGCCAGCAGCCACCGTGACCTAGGGGGCGGGAACACTGAAGCTTTCTTT
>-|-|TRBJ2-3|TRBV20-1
CSARDRLGGGTDTQYF
TGCAGTGCTAGAGATAGGTTGGGCGGAGGCACAGATACGCAGTATTTT
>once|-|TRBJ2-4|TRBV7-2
CASSTGRTIAKNIQYF
TGTGCCAGCAGCACCGGACGGACAATAGCCAAAAACATTCAGTACTTC
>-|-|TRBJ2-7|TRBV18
CASSPPTRYEQYF
TGTGCCAGCTCACCACCAACCAGATACGAGCAGTACTTC
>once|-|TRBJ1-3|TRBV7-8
CASSFVRHSGNTIYF
TGTGCCAGCAGCTTTGTCAGGCACTCTGGAAACACCATATATTTT
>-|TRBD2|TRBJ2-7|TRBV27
CASIGLAGGEQYF
TGTGCCAGCATCGGGCTAGCGGGGGGCGAGCAGTACTTC
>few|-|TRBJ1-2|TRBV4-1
CASSQALQGVGYTF
TGCGCCAGCAGCCAAGCCCTACAGGGCGTTGGCTACACCTTC
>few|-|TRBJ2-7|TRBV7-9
CASSPLRGGPNEQYF
TGTGCCAGCAGCCCGCTGCGAGGGGGGCCTAACGAGCAGTACTTC
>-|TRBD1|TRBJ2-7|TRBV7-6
CASGLITGTGSYEQYF
TGTGCCAGCGGCCTTATCACCGGGACAGGGTCCTACGAGCAGTACTTC
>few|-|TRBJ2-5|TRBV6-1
CASNGETQYF
TGTGCCAGCAACGGGGAGACCCAGTACTTC
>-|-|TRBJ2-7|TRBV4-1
CASSQFGFYEQYF
TGCGCCAGCAGCCAATTTGGGTTCTACGAGCAGTACTTC
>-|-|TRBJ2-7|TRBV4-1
CASSLTPGSSYEQYF
TGCGCCAGCAGCTTAACTCCAGGGAGCTCCTACGAGCAGTACTTC
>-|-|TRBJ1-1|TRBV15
CATSRDGGRTEAFF
TGTGCCACCAGCAGAGATGGGGGCAGGACTGAAGCTTTCTTT
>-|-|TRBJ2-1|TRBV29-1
CSGEEYNEQFF
TGCAGCGGGGAGGAATACAATGAGCAGTTCTTC
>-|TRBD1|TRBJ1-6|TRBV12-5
CASGLGTVYNSPLHF
TGTGCTAGTGGCCTCGGGACAGTTTATAATTCACCCCTCCACTTT
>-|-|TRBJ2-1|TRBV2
CASTKEATGVYNEQFF
TGTGCCAGCACCAAGGAGGCGACAGGCGTCTACAATGAGCAGTTCTTC
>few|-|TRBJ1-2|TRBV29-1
CSVDPGFQGYTF
TGCAGCGTTGATCCGGGGTTTCAAGGCTACACCTTC
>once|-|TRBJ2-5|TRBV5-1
CASREAETQYF
TGCGCCAGCAGGGAGGCGGAGACCCAGTACTTC
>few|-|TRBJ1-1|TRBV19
CASTWDGSNTEAFF
TGTGCCAGTACCTGGGACGGTTCAAACACTGAAGCTTTCTTT
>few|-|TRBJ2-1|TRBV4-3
CASSQALASYNEQFF
TGCGCCAGCAGCCAAGCACTAGCATCGTACAATGAGCAGTTCTTC
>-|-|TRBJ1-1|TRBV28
CASSLGGLGGQEAFF
TGTGCCAGCAGTTTAGGAGGGTTAGGGGGACAAGAAGCTTTCTTT
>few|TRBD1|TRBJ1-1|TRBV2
CASSTGGADTEAFF
TGTGCCAGCAGTACAGGGGGCGCGGACACTGAAGCTTTCTTT
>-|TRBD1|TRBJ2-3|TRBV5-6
CASSLETGATDTQYF
TGTGCCAGCAGCTTGGAGACAGGGGCCACAGATACGCAGTATTTT
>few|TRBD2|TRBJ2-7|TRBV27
CASSLTGRIFEQYF
TGTGCCAGCAGTTTAACCGGGAGGATCTTCGAGCAGTACTTC
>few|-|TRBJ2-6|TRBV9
CASSPHRPTGANVLTF
TGTGCCAGCAGCCCACATCGTCCTACTGGGGCCAACGTCCTGACTTTC